Each of the 9 T cell receptor beta chains below was sequenced from the same sample in a study of blood T cell repertoires in COVID-19 (dated by TCRdb to the early 2020s). Library method: the immunoSEQ multiplex PCR assay. TCRdb retrieved this table from immuneACCESS and kept in-frame rearrangements only. Not all clones are present; in checked studies, unresolved V genes account for under half, and no reason is known for the remainder. Here the sample has over 60,000 clones; about 76% occur a single time. The leading ten clones occupy 25% to 35% of the sample. The sequencing sample was made of peripheral blood. These receptors all stem from a human donor in a cohort sampled during active COVID-19.

The rearrangement joins TRBV27 to TRBJ2-7; 7 positions match TRBD1. V was pared by 2 bases and J by 4 bases, with 5 bases of the junction left unmatched. CDR3 size: 14 residues. Germline CDR1 reads MNHEY; CDR2 reads SMNVEV (reference sequence). CDR3 region: CASSLAGGGYEQYF. The DNA of the CDR3 is TGTGCCAGCAGTTTAGCAGGGGGTGGGTACGAGCAGTACTTC.

This clone has a single count. The DNA for the CDR3 is TGTGCCAGCAGTGAGCAGTTCCACGGGGAGCTGTTTTTT. The encoded protein is CASSEQFHGELFF. This sequence joins TRBV25-1 and TRBJ2-2; D ambiguous. Deletions cut 3 bases from V and 7 bases from J, with 9 bases between. Germline CDR1 is MGHDK and CDR2 is SYGVNS. The CDR3 consists of 13 residues.

The chain employs TRBV7-3 and TRBJ2-1; 8 nucleotides align to TRBD2. V shed 1 base and J 8 bases; nucleotides not matched to a gene: 7. The CDR3 covers 15 residues. CDR1 and CDR2 (germline): SGHTA, FQGTGA. The CDR3 coding sequence is TGTGCCAGCAGCTTAAGACTAGCGCAGAGGGATGAGCAGTTCTTC. Its translation: CASSLRLAQRDEQFF. The full variable domain, completed using reference TRBV7-3 and TRBJ2-1, is GAGVSQTPSNKVTEKGKYVELRCDPISGHTALYWYRQSLGQGPEFLIYFQGTGAADDSGLPNDRFFAVRPEGSVSTLKIQRTERGDSAVYLCASSLRLAQRDEQFFGPGTRLTVL.

The sample holds one count of this clone. This chain joins TRBV6-5 and TRBJ2-3; D uncertain. The CDR3 is 13 amino acids. V lost 10 bases and J lost 0, with 11 bases in between. The germline gives CDR1 MNHEY, CDR2 SVGAGI. CDR3 nucleotides: TGTGCCACCTACCGCCAAAGCACAGATACGCAGTATTTT. Its translation is CATYRQSTDTQYF.

The rearrangement links TRBV3-1 (or the pseudogene TRBV3-2) to TRBJ1-1, with D perhaps TRBD1 (5 bases). Germline loops: CDR1 LGHDT, CDR2 YNNKEL (reference sequence). Trimming stripped 1 base from V and 7 bases from J, with 10 bases between. The CDR3 is 13 amino acids. The CDR3 DNA reads TGTGCCAGCAGCCAAGTGGACACTCGTGAAGCTTTCTTT. Translated: CASSQVDTREAFF.

This clone was seen a single time. This sequence joins TRBV19 and TRBJ2-7, with 12 bases aligning to TRBD2. The ends lost 5 bases at V and 0 bases at J; junction bases unmatched: 5. Germline V gene data show CDR1 as LNHDA and CDR2 as SQIVND (reference sequence). The CDR3 has 16 amino acids. CDR3 sequence reads: CASSATSGGSSYEQYF. As DNA, the CDR3 is TGTGCCAGTAGTGCCACTAGCGGGGGGAGCTCCTACGAGCAGTACTTC.

The chain recombines TRBV5-1 with TRBJ2-3; D is perhaps TRBD1 (5 bases). V was shortened by 2 bases and J by 6 bases, with 10 bases between the two germline ends. The CDR3 covers 13 residues. Looked up from germline, CDR1 is SGHRS and CDR2 is YFSETQ. CDR3 region: CASSFTRVDTQYF. The CDR3 region has the DNA TGCGCCAGCAGCTTTACCAGGGTGGATACGCAGTATTTT. Full variable domain (outside the CDR3, taken from reference TRBV5-1 and TRBJ2-3): KAGVTQTPRYLIKTRGQQVTLSCSPISGHRSVSWYQQTPGQGLQFLFEYFSETQRNKGNFPGRFSGRQFSNSRSEMNVSTLELGDSALYLCASSFTRVDTQYFGPGTRLTVL.

This clone was counted a few times. This chain joins TRBV11-3 and TRBJ2-7; a possible D gene is TRBD1 (5 bases). CDR1 is SGHNT, CDR2 YENEEA, per germline. Trimming stripped 1 base from V and 7 bases from J, with 14 bases between. This CDR3 spans 14 amino acids. CDR3 in amino acids: CASSLGRAHGEQYF. The CDR3 bases are TGTGCCAGCAGCTTAGGCAGGGCCCATGGGGAGCAGTACTTC.

The V and J genes are TRBV6-1 and TRBJ1-5; no reliable D call. Trimming shortened V by 1 base and J by 0 bases, and 7 bases separated the two germline ends. CDR1 is MNHNS and CDR2 is SASEGT in the germline V gene. The CDR3 is 15 amino acids. In DNA, the CDR3 is TGTGCCAGCAGTGAAGTGTTCGGTAGCAATCAGCCCCAGCATTTT. This translates into CASSEVFGSNQPQHF.